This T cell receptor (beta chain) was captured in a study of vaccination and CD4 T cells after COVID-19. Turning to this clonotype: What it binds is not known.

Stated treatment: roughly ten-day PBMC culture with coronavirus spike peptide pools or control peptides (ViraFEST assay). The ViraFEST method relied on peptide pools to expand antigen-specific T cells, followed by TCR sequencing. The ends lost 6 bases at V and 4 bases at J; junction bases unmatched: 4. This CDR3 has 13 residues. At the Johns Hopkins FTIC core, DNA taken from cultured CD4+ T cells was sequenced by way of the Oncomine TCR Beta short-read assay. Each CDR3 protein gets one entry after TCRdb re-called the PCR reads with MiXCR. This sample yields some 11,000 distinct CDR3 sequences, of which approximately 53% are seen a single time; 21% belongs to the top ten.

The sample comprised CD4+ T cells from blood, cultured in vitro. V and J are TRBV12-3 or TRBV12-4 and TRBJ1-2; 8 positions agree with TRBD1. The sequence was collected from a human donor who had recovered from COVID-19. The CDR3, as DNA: TGTGCCAGCAGCCCGACAGGGGTCTATGGCTACACCTTC. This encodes CASSPTGVYGYTF.